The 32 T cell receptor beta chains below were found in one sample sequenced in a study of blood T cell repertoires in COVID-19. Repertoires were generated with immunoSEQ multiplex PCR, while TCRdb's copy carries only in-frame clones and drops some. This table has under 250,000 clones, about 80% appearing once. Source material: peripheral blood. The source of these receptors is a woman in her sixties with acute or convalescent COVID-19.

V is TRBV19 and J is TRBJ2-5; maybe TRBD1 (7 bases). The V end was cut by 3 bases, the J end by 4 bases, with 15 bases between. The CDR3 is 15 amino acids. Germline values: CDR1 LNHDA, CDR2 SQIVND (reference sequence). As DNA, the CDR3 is TGTGCCAGTAGTATCTCGACAGGGCGGGGAGAGACCCAGTACTTC. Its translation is CASSISTGRGETQYF.

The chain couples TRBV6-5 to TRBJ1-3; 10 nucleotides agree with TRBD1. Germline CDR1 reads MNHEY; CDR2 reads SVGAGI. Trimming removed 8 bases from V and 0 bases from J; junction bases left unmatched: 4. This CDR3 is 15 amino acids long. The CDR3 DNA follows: TGTGCCAGCTGGGGACAGGGGATCTCTGGAAACACCATATATTTT. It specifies CASWGQGISGNTIYF.

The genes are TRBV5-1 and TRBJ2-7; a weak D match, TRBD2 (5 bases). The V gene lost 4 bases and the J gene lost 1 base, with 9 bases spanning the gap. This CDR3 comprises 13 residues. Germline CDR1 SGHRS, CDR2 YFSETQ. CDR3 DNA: TGCGCCAGCAGCACCTGGACTTCCTACGAGCAGTACTTC. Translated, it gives CASSTWTSYEQYF.

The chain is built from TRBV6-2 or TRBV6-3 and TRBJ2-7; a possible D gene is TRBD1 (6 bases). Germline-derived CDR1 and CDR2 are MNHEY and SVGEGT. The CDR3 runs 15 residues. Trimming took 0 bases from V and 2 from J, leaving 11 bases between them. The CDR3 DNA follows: TGTGCCAGCAGTTACTCTGACAGGATGACCTACGAGCAGTACTTC. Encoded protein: CASSYSDRMTYEQYF.

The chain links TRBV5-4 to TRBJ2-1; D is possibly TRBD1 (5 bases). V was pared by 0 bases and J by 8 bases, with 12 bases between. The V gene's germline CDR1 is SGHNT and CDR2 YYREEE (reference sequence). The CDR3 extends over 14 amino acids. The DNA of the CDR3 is TGTGCCAGCAGCTTGGACAGGTCCGATCATGAGCAGTTCTTC. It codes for CASSLDRSDHEQFF.

The CDR3 reads CASSSRPPDRSNEQFF. DNA of the CDR3: TGTGCCAGCAGCTCTAGACCTCCCGACAGATCCAATGAGCAGTTCTTC. The rearrangement links TRBV11-2 to TRBJ2-1, with D perhaps matching TRBD1 (5 bases). Germline lookup yields CDR1 SGHAT and CDR2 FQNNGV. Deletions cut 4 bases from V and 6 bases from J, with 19 bases between. This CDR3 is 16 amino acids long. Drawing the rest from reference TRBV11-2 and TRBJ2-1, the complete variable domain is EAGVAQSPRYKIIEKRQSVAFWCNPISGHATLYWYQQILGQGPKLLIQFQNNGVVDDSQLPKDRFSAERLKGVDSTLKIQPAKLEDSAVYLCASSSRPPDRSNEQFFGPGTRLTVL.

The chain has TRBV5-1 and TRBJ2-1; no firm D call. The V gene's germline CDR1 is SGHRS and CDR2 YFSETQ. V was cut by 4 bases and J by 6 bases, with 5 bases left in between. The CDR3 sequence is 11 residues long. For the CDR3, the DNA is TGCGCCAGCAGCGGGCTCAATGAGCAGTTCTTC. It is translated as CASSGLNEQFF.

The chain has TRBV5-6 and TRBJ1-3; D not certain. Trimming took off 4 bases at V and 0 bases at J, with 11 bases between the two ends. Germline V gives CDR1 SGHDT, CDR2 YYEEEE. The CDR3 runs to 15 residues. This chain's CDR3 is CASSIRLSSGNTIYF. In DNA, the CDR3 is TGTGCCAGCAGCATTAGACTGAGCTCTGGAAACACCATATATTTT. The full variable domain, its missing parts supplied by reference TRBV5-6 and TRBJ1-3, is DAGVTQSPTHLIKTRGQQVTLRCSPKSGHDTVSWYQQALGQGPQFIFQYYEEEERQRGNFPDRFSGHQFPNYSSELNVNALLLGDSALYLCASSIRLSSGNTIYFGEGSWLTVV.

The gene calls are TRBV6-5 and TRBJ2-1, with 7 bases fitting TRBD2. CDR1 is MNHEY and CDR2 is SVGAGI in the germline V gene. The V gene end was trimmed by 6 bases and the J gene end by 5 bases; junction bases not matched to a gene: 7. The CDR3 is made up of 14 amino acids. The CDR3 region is CASRNYGGNNEQFF. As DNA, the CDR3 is TGTGCCAGCAGAAATTACGGGGGGAACAATGAGCAGTTCTTC.

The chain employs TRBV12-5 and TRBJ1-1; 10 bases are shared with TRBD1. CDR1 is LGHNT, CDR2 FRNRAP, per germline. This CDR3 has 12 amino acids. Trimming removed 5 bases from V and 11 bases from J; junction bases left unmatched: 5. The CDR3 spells CASGLDRGQAFF. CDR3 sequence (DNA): TGTGCTAGTGGTCTCGACAGGGGGCAGGCTTTCTTT.

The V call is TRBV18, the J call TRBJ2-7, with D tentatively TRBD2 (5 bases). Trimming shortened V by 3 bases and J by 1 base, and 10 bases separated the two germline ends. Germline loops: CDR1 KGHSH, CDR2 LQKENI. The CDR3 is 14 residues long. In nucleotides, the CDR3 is TGTGCCAGCTCACCTCGGACGGGATCCTACGAGCAGTACTTC. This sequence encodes CASSPRTGSYEQYF.

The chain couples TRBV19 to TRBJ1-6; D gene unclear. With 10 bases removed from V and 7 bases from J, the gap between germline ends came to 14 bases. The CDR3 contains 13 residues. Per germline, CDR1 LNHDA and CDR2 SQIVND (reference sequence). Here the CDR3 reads CATKYGLNSPLHF. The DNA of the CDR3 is TGTGCCACCAAGTATGGACTGAATTCACCCCTCCACTTT.

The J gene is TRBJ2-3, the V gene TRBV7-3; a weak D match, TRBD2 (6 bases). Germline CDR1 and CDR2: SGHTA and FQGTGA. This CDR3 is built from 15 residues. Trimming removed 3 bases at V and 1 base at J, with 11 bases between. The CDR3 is CASSLSGLRTDTQYF. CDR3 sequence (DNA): TGTGCCAGCAGCTTGTCGGGACTCCGCACAGATACGCAGTATTTT.

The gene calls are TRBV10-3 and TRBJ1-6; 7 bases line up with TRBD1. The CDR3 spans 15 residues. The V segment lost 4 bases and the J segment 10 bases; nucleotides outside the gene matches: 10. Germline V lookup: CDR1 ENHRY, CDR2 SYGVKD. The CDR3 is CAISGGDSAGSPLHF. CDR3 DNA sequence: TGTGCCATCAGTGGTGGGGACAGCGCAGGGTCACCCCTCCACTTT.

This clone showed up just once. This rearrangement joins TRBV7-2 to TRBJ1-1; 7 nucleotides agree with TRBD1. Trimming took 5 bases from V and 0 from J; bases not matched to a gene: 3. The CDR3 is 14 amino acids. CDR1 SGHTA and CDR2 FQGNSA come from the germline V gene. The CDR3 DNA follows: TGTGCCAGCAGCGCCGGGACAGTGAACACTGAAGCTTTCTTT. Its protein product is CASSAGTVNTEAFF.

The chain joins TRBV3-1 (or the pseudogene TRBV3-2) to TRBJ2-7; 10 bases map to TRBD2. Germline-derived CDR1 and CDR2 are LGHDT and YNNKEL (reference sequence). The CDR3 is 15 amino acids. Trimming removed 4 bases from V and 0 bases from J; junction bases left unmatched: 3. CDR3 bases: TGTGCCAGCAGCCGAACTAGCGGGGTCTCCTACGAGCAGTACTTC. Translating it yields CASSRTSGVSYEQYF.

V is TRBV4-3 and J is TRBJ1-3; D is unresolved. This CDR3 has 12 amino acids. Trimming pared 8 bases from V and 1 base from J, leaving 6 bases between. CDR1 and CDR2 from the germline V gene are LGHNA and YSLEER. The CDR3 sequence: CASGLSGNTIYF. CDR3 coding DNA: TGCGCCAGCGGGCTGTCTGGAAACACCATATATTTT.

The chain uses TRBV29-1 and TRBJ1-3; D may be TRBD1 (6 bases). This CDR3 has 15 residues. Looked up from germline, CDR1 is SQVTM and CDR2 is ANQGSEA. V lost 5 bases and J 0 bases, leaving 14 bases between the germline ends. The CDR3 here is CSVIGQQTSGNTIYF. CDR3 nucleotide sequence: TGCAGCGTTATAGGACAGCAAACCTCTGGAAACACCATATATTTT. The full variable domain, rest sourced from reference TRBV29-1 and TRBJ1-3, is SAVISQKPSRDICQRGTSLTIQCQVDSQVTMMFWYRQQPGQSLTLIATANQGSEATYESGFVIDKFPISRPNLTFSTLTVSNMSPEDSSIYLCSVIGQQTSGNTIYFGEGSWLTVV.

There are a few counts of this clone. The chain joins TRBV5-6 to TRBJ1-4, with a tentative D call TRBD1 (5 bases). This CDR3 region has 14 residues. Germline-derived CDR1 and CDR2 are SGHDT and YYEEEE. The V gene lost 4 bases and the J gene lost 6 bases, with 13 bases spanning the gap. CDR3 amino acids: CASSPAGSYEKLFF. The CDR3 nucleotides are TGTGCCAGCAGCCCGGCAGGGTCGTATGAAAAACTGTTTTTT.

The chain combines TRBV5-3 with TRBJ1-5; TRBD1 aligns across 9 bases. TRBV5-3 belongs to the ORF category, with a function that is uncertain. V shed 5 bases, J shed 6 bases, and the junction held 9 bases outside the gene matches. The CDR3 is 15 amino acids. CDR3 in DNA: TGTGCCAGAAGTTGGGACAGGGTCGTGGGTCAGCCCCAGCATTTT. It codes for CARSWDRVVGQPQHF.

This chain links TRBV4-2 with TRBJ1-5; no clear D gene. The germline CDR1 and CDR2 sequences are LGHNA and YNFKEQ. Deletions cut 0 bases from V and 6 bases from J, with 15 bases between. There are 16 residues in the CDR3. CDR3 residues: CASSQESPARGQPQHF. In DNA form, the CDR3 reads TGTGCCAGCAGCCAAGAGAGTCCGGCGCGGGGTCAGCCCCAGCATTTT.

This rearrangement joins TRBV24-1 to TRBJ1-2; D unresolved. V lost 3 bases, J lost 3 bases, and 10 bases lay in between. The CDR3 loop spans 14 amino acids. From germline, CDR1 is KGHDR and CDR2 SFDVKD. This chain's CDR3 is CATSDPGRDYGYTF. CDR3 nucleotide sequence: TGTGCCACCAGTGATCCAGGTCGCGACTATGGCTACACCTTC.

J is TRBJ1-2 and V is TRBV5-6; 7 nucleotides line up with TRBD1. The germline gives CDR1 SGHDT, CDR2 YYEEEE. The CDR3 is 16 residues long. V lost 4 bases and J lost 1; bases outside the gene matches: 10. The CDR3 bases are TGTGCCAGCAGCCGCGGGACAGCCAAAAATAACTATGGCTACACCTTC. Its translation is CASSRGTAKNNYGYTF.

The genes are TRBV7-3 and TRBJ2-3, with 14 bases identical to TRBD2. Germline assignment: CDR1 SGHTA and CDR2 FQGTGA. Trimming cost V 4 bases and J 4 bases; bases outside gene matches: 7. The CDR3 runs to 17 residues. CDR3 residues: CASSSGTSGGASDTQYF. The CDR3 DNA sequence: TGTGCCAGCAGCTCCGGGACTAGCGGGGGCGCCTCAGATACGCAGTATTTT.

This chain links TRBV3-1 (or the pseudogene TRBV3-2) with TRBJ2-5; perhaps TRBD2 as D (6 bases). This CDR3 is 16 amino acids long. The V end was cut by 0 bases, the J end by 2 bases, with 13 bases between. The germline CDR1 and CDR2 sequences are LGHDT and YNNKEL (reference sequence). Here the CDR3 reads CASSQDGLANQETQYF. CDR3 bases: TGTGCCAGCAGCCAAGATGGCCTAGCGAATCAAGAGACCCAGTACTTC.

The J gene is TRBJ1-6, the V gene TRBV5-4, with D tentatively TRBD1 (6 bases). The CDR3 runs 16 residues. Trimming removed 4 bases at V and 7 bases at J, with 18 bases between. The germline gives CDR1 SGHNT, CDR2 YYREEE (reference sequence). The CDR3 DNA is TGTGCCAGCAGCCCGGGACACGACTTATACAATTCACCCCTCCACTTT. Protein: CASSPGHDLYNSPLHF.

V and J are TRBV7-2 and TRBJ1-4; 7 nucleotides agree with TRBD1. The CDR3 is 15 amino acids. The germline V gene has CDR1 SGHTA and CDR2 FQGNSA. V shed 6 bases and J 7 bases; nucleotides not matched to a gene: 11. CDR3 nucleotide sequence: TGTGCCAGCAGGGCCACAGGGGACCTCGCTGAAAAACTGTTTTTT. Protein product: CASRATGDLAEKLFF.

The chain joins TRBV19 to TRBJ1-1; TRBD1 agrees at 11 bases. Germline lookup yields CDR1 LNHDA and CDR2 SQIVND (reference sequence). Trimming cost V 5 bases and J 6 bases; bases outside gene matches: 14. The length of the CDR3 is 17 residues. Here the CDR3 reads CASSHQDRGRYAAEAFF. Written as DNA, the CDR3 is TGTGCCAGTAGTCACCAGGACAGGGGGCGATATGCGGCTGAAGCTTTCTTT.

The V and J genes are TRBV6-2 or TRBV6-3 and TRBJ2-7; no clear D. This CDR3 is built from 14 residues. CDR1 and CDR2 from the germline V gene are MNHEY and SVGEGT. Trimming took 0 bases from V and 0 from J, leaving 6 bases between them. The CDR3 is CASSYSMASYEQYF. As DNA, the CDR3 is TGTGCCAGCAGTTACTCTATGGCCTCCTACGAGCAGTACTTC.

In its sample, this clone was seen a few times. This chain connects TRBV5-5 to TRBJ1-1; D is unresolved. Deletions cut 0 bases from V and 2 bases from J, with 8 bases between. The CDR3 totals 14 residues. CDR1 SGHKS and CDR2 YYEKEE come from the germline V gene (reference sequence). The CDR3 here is CASSLVQINTEAFF. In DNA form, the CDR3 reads TGTGCCAGCAGCTTGGTCCAGATCAACACTGAAGCTTTCTTT.

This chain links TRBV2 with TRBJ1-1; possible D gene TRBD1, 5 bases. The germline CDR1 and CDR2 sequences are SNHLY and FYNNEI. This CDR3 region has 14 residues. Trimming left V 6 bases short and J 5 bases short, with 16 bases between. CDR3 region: CASRPEPGGTEAFF. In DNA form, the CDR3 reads TGTGCCAGCAGGCCCGAACCCGGGGGGACTGAAGCTTTCTTT.

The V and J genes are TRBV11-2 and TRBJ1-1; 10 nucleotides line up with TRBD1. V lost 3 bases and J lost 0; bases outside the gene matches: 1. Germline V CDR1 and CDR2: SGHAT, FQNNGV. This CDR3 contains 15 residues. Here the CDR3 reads CASSLDRGLNTEAFF. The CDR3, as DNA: TGTGCCAGCAGCTTGGACAGGGGGTTGAACACTGAAGCTTTCTTT.